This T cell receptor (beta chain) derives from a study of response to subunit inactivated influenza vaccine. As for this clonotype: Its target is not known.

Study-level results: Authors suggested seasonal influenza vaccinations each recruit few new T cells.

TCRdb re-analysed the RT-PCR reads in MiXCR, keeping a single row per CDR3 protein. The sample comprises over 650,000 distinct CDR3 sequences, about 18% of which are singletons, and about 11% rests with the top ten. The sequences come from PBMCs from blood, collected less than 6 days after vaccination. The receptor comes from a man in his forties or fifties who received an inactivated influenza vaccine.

DNA for the CDR3: TGCAGCGTAGGCGGACAGTTTGTAGATACGCAGTATTTT. This encodes CSVGGQFVDTQYF. The chain has TRBV29-1 and TRBJ2-3; D is possibly TRBD1 (6 bases). CDR1 is SQVTM, CDR2 ANQGSEA, per germline. The CDR3 runs 13 residues. The V end lost 6 bases, the J end lost 5 bases, and 15 bases lay between the germline ends.